Listed here are 20 T cell receptor beta chains from one sample, sequenced in a study of technical replicates of blood from several donors. The table came from immunoSEQ multiplex PCR; TCRdb's copy has only in-frame clones and leaves some out. The sample yields roughly 68,000 clones, roughly 90% seen once. The sequencing input was PBMCs. Receptors were obtained from a human donor in good health. Some clones in this sample may be carry-over from other donors' samples.

This rearrangement joins TRBV6-6 to TRBJ2-7, with D tentatively TRBD2 (6 bases). The CDR3 is 13 amino acids. The V and J ends lost 6 bases and 4 bases respectively, with 13 bases between them. Per germline, CDR1 MNHNY and CDR2 SVGAGI (reference sequence). This chain's CDR3 is CASRNRERYEQYF. CDR3 in DNA: TGTGCCAGCAGGAACCGGGAGCGTTACGAGCAGTACTTC.

V usage is TRBV27 and J usage is TRBJ2-5; tentatively, D is TRBD1 (5 bases). Germline V lookup: CDR1 MNHEY, CDR2 SMNVEV (reference sequence). This CDR3 spans 13 amino acids. V gave up 5 bases and J gave up 9 bases, with 16 bases separating them. CDR3 region: CASSPPDSSAQYF. CDR3 nucleotide sequence: TGTGCCAGCAGTCCTCCCGACAGCTCGGCCCAGTACTTC.

V usage is TRBV4-1 and J usage is TRBJ1-5; 9 positions agree with TRBD1. The germline V gene encodes CDR1 MGHRA and CDR2 YSYEKL. This CDR3 contains 15 residues. V lost 4 bases and J lost 5; bases outside the gene matches: 6. The CDR3 region has the DNA TGCGCCAGCAGCCGCTGGGACAGGGCCCATCAGCCCCAGCATTTT. Its translation: CASSRWDRAHQPQHF.

The V and J genes are TRBV19 and TRBJ1-4, with D perhaps matching TRBD1 (5 bases). Looked up from germline, CDR1 is LNHDA and CDR2 is SQIVND (reference sequence). This CDR3 comprises 16 residues. Trimming pared 5 bases from V and 5 bases from J, leaving 18 bases between. The CDR3, as DNA: TGTGCCAGTAGTTCTGGGGCGGATTACAGAAATGAAAAACTGTTTTTT. Encoded protein: CASSSGADYRNEKLFF.

V and J are TRBV6-1 and TRBJ2-7, with TRBD2 matching over 7 bases. Germline values: CDR1 MNHNS, CDR2 SASEGT. This CDR3 comprises 13 residues. The V gene end was trimmed by 3 bases and the J gene end by 3 bases; junction bases not matched to a gene: 2. The CDR3 DNA is TGTGCCAGCAGTGACGGGGGGTACTACGAGCAGTACTTC. This sequence encodes CASSDGGYYEQYF.

The chain has TRBV4-2 and TRBJ2-1, with 7 bases fitting TRBD2. The trim removed 3 bases at V and 8 bases at J, leaving 10 bases unmatched. The CDR3 covers 15 residues. From germline, CDR1 is LGHNA and CDR2 YNFKEQ. The CDR3 sequence: CASSHIFRGSHEQFF. The CDR3 region has the DNA TGTGCCAGCAGCCATATTTTCCGCGGGAGCCATGAGCAGTTCTTC.

The J gene is TRBJ2-1, the V gene TRBV4-3; 9 nucleotides agree with TRBD1. After removal of 3 bases from V and 8 bases from J, the junction contained 2 bases not matched to a gene. The CDR3 covers 13 residues. Germline CDR1 and CDR2: LGHNA and YSLEER. CDR3: CASSQDRGYEQFF. In nucleotides, the CDR3 is TGCGCCAGCAGCCAGGACAGGGGCTATGAGCAGTTCTTC.

This sequence joins TRBV4-1 and TRBJ2-3; perhaps TRBD2 as D (5 bases). The CDR3 totals 15 residues. Deletions cut 1 base from V and 2 bases from J, with 10 bases between. Germline CDR1 MGHRA, CDR2 YSYEKL. CDR3 region: CASSQVGGNTDTQYF. CDR3 bases: TGCGCCAGCAGCCAAGTAGGAGGAAACACAGATACGCAGTATTTT.

This clone was detected many times. The rearrangement links TRBV13 to TRBJ1-3; D uncertain. Looked up from germline, CDR1 is PRHDT and CDR2 is FYEKMQ (reference sequence). Trimming stripped 1 base from V and 0 bases from J, with 7 bases between. The CDR3 length is 15 residues. The CDR3 DNA follows: TGTGCCAGCAGCTTAGACAGCTCCTCTGGAAACACCATATATTTT. Its protein is CASSLDSSSGNTIYF. The full variable domain, in which reference TRBV13 and TRBJ1-3 provide the parts outside the CDR3, is AAGVIQSPRHLIKEKRETATLKCYPIPRHDTVYWYQQGPGQDPQFLISFYEKMQSDKGSIPDRFSAQQFSDYHSELNMSSLELGDSALYFCASSLDSSSGNTIYFGEGSWLTVV.

This chain uses TRBV11-3 with TRBJ2-7; TRBD1 matches 7 bases. The CDR3 is 13 residues long. Per the germline V gene, CDR1 is SGHNT and CDR2 is YENEEA. Losses at the gene ends were 6 bases for V and 3 bases for J; bases not matched to a gene: 5. CDR3 region: CASSQQGNYEQYF. For the CDR3, the DNA is TGTGCCAGCAGTCAACAGGGGAACTACGAGCAGTACTTC.

This clone was detected once. This chain connects TRBV5-1 to TRBJ2-2, with 15 bases identical to TRBD2. The CDR3 loop spans 16 amino acids. The germline V gene has CDR1 SGHRS and CDR2 YFSETQ. V was clipped by 2 bases and J by 6 bases; unmatched bases: 2. CDR3 in DNA: TGCGCCAGCAGCTTAGGACTAGCGGGAGGGGCCGGGGAGCTGTTTTTT. Translated, it gives CASSLGLAGGAGELFF.

As DNA, the CDR3 is TGTGCCATCAGTGCCGAGAGCAATCAGCCCCAGCATTTT. Protein sequence: CAISAESNQPQHF. This chain uses TRBV10-3 with TRBJ1-5; no clear D. V was trimmed by 4 bases and J by 1 base, leaving 5 bases between them. The CDR3 covers 13 residues. Per the germline V gene, CDR1 is ENHRY and CDR2 is SYGVKD.

The CDR3 sequence is CAWSVQVNSPLHF. DNA of the CDR3: TGTGCCTGGAGTGTACAGGTTAATTCACCCCTCCACTTT. This chain links TRBV30 with TRBJ1-6, with D possibly being TRBD1 (5 bases). Between the trimmed V and J ends, which lost 0 bases and 6 bases, there was a span of 6 bases. The CDR3 covers 13 residues. The germline V gene has CDR1 GTSNPN and CDR2 SVGIG (reference sequence). The full variable domain, rest sourced from reference TRBV30 and TRBJ1-6, is SQTIHQWPATLVQPVGSPLSLECTVEGTSNPNLYWYRQAAGRGLQLLFYSVGIGQISSEVPQNLSASRPQDRQFILSSKKLLLSDSGFYLCAWSVQVNSPLHFGNGTRLTVT.

The chain carries TRBV4-1 and TRBJ1-3, with D possibly matching TRBD1 (5 bases). The CDR3 runs to 17 residues. Germline CDR1 is MGHRA and CDR2 is YSYEKL. V gave up 0 bases and J gave up 5 bases, with 17 bases separating them. The CDR3 protein is CASSQDWGGDGRNTIYF. Here the CDR3 DNA reads TGCGCCAGCAGCCAAGACTGGGGAGGGGACGGAAGAAACACCATATATTTT.

This rearrangement joins TRBV7-9 to TRBJ2-2, with TRBD2 matching over 16 bases. Germline loops: CDR1 SEHNR, CDR2 FQNEAQ (reference sequence). The CDR3 has 19 amino acids. J gave up 0 bases and V 5 bases, and 6 bases lay outside the gene matches. The CDR3 DNA reads as TGTGCCAGCAGCCCGGGACTAGCGGGAGGGACCGCGAACACCGGGGAGCTGTTTTTT. Amino acids: CASSPGLAGGTANTGELFF.

The V gene is TRBV2, the J gene TRBJ1-1; tentative D call: TRBD1 (6 bases). The V end was cut by 10 bases, the J end by 5 bases, with 17 bases between. This CDR3 is 13 amino acids long. Germline lookup yields CDR1 SNHLY and CDR2 FYNNEI. The CDR3 loop is CATQGQARTEAFF. The DNA for the CDR3 is TGTGCCACTCAGGGGCAGGCCCGAACTGAAGCTTTCTTT.

There are a few counts of this clone. The chain couples TRBV4-3 to TRBJ1-1, with TRBD1 matching 7 bases. This CDR3 is 13 amino acids long. Germline V CDR1 and CDR2: LGHNA, YSLEER. Trimming at V came to 6 bases and at J to 5 bases, leaving 6 bases not matched to a gene. The DNA for the CDR3 is TGCGCCAGCAGTGACAGGGTGGGGACTGAAGCTTTCTTT. This encodes CASSDRVGTEAFF.

The chain recombines TRBV5-1 with TRBJ2-5; possibly TRBD1 for D (5 bases). The germline CDR1 and CDR2 sequences are SGHRS and YFSETQ. This CDR3 is 16 amino acids long. With 3 bases removed from V and 5 bases from J, the gap between germline ends came to 20 bases. CDR3 nucleotides: TGCGCCAGCAGCTCCCCCACCGGTGGGGCCCGGGAGACCCAGTACTTC. This encodes CASSSPTGGARETQYF.

The rearrangement uses TRBV21-1 and TRBJ2-7; no DNA check was done on the table's D call, TRBD1. TRBV21-1 is a known pseudogene. The CDR3 contains 13 residues. CDR3 DNA: TGTGCCACCCTGAAAACAGGGTCCTACGAGCAGTACTTC. Its protein is CATLKTGSYEQYF.

This clone was seen many times. The chain carries TRBV13 and TRBJ2-1, with TRBD1 as a possible D gene (5 bases). V was pared by 1 base and J by 9 bases, with 16 bases between. The germline CDR1 and CDR2 sequences are PRHDT and FYEKMQ (reference sequence). This CDR3 has 15 residues. The CDR3 protein is CASSLEGQGDGEQFF. The CDR3 coding sequence is TGTGCCAGCAGCTTAGAGGGCCAGGGTGACGGTGAGCAGTTCTTC.